The T cell receptor (beta chain) under discussion was sequenced for a study of early T cells in non-severe SARS-CoV-2 infection. The CDR3 sequence is 13 residues long. V gave up 1 base and J gave up 2 bases, with 8 bases separating them. Germline V lookup: CDR1 DFQATT, CDR2 SNEGSKA (reference sequence). Unique molecular identifiers (one per individual cDNA molecule) were attached. TCRdb passed the 5' RACE reads through MiXCR, listing each CDR3 protein once. The table lists around 83,000 distinct CDR3 sequences, around 9.3% of them singletons. This clonotype was counted ten times or more. The V call is TRBV20-1, the J call TRBJ2-5; the D is unclear. Sequences were derived from whole blood, sampled at baseline. This TCR was recovered from an adult who was a healthcare worker with PCR-confirmed SARS-CoV-2 infection or an uninfected control (not recorded which). CDR3 coding DNA: TGCAGTGCTAGAGTGGCAGTTCAAGAGACCCAGTACTTC. This gives the protein CSARVAVQETQYF.